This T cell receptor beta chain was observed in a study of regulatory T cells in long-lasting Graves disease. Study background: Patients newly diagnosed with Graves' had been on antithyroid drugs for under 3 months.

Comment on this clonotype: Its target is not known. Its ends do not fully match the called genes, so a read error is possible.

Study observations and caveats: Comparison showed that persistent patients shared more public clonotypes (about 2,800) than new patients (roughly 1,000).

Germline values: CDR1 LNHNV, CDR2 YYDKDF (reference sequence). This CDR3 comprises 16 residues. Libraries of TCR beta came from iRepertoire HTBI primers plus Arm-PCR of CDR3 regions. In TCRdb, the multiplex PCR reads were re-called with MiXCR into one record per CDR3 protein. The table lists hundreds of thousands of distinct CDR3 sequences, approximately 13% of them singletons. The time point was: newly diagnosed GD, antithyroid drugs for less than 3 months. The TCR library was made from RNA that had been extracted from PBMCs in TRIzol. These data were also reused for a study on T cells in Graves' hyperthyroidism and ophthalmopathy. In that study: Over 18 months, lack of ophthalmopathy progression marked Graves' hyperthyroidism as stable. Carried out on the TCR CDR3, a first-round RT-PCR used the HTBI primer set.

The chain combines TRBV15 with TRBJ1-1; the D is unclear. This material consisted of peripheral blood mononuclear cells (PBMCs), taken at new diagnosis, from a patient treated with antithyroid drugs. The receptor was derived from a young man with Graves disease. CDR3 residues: CVTRSEMGSMYPEAFF. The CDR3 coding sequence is TGTGTCACCAGATCAGAGATGGGGTCTATGTACCCTGAAGCTTTCTTT.